The 19 T cell receptor beta chains below come from one sample, sequenced in a study of blood T cell repertoires in COVID-19. The method was immunoSEQ multiplex PCR; TCRdb's version includes in-frame clones alone and lacks a portion of them. The repertoire consists of 95,000 or so clones, with around 74% occurring once and the leading ten covering 18%. The sequenced sample was peripheral blood. Source of these receptors: a woman older than 75 with active or convalescent COVID-19.

A remark on this clone: At one boundary the junction diverges from the germline segment, which might be a read error. The rearrangement joins TRBV5-1 to TRBJ1-1; maybe TRBD1 (5 bases). Germline V gene data show CDR1 as SGHRS and CDR2 as YFSETQ. The CDR3 extends over 15 amino acids. The CDR3 protein is CASSWTSGGNTEAFF. Written as DNA, the CDR3 is TGTGCCAGCAGCTGGACCTCGGGGGGGAACACTGAAGCTTTCTTT.

The V and J genes are TRBV5-1 and TRBJ1-4; 8 bases fit TRBD1. V shed 0 bases and J 7 bases; nucleotides not matched to a gene: 5. The CDR3 consists of 15 residues. Germline CDR1 reads SGHRS; CDR2 reads YFSETQ. The CDR3 region has the DNA TGCGCCAGCAGCTTGGCCTCAGGGGGCGTTGAAAAACTGTTTTTT. This translates into CASSLASGGVEKLFF.

This clone was detected a few times. The chain recombines TRBV2 with TRBJ1-3; the match to TRBD1 covers 10 bases. V was pared by 8 bases and J by 2 bases, with 3 bases of the junction left unmatched. Germline values: CDR1 SNHLY, CDR2 FYNNEI. This CDR3 is built from 14 residues. CDR3 nucleotide sequence: TGTGCCAGCTGGGACAGGGGAACTGGAAACACCATATATTTT. As protein: CASWDRGTGNTIYF. The variable domain in full, completed from reference TRBV2 and TRBJ1-3, reads EPEVTQTPSHQVTQMGQEVILRCVPISNHLYFYWYRQILGQKVEFLVSFYNNEISEKSEIFDDQFSVERPDGSNFTLKIRSTKLEDSAMYFCASWDRGTGNTIYFGEGSWLTVV.

V is TRBV19 and J is TRBJ2-1, with TRBD2 matching 8 bases. The CDR3 is 14 residues long. The V gene end was trimmed by 4 bases and the J gene end by 6 bases; junction bases not matched to a gene: 5. CDR1 is LNHDA and CDR2 is SQIVND in the germline V gene (reference sequence). The CDR3 loop reads CASSTSGSFNEQFF. As DNA, the CDR3 is TGTGCCAGTAGTACTAGCGGGTCTTTCAATGAGCAGTTCTTC.

J is TRBJ2-1 and V is TRBV19; 8 bases match TRBD2. The germline V gene encodes CDR1 LNHDA and CDR2 SQIVND (reference sequence). J was trimmed by 6 bases and V by 6 bases; bases with no gene match: 7. There are 14 residues in the CDR3. DNA for the CDR3: TGTGCCAGTAGGAGCGGGAGCGTGTTCAATGAGCAGTTCTTC. As protein: CASRSGSVFNEQFF. Full variable domain (remainder filled in from reference TRBV19 and TRBJ2-1): DGGITQSPKYLFRKEGQNVTLSCEQNLNHDAMYWYRQDPGQGLRLIYYSQIVNDFQKGDIAEGYSVSREKKESFPLTVTSAQKNPTAFYLCASRSGSVFNEQFFGPGTRLTVL.

The chain combines TRBV7-3 with TRBJ2-2; D unclear. Trimming left V 4 bases short and J 0 bases short, with 12 bases between. Germline V lookup: CDR1 SGHTA, CDR2 FQGTGA. The CDR3 extends over 16 amino acids. The CDR3 is CASSSVGGTNTGELFF. In DNA, the CDR3 is TGTGCCAGCAGCTCCGTCGGCGGAACGAACACCGGGGAGCTGTTTTTT.

The chain uses TRBV28 and TRBJ2-5; D is possibly TRBD2 (5 bases). This CDR3 is built from 18 residues. Trimming took 2 bases from V and 3 from J, leaving 22 bases between them. The germline V gene has CDR1 MDHEN and CDR2 SYDVKM. For the CDR3, the DNA is TGTGCCAGCAGTTTAAGACTCACGGGGATCGTAGGAAAAGAGACCCAGTACTTC. Translated, it gives CASSLRLTGIVGKETQYF.

This rearrangement joins TRBV5-1 to TRBJ1-2, with a possible D match to TRBD1 (6 bases). V lost 2 bases to trimming and J lost 4 bases, with 9 bases between them. The CDR3 is 13 amino acids. CDR1 and CDR2 from the germline V gene are SGHRS and YFSETQ. The CDR3 bases are TGCGCCAGCAGCTTTGGGACAACCTATGGCTACACCTTC. This sequence encodes CASSFGTTYGYTF.

The CDR3: CASSSRQGDTQYF. The CDR3 DNA is TGTGCCAGCAGTTCTCGACAGGGTGATACGCAGTATTTT. This chain joins TRBV6-5 and TRBJ2-3; TRBD1 aligns across 7 bases. The CDR3 runs 13 residues. Germline trimming cut 4 bases from V and 6 bases from J; bases unmatched to any gene: 4. CDR1 MNHEY and CDR2 SVGAGI come from the germline V gene.

V gene TRBV19 combines with J gene TRBJ2-2; D may be TRBD2 (5 bases). The germline CDR1 and CDR2 sequences are LNHDA and SQIVND (reference sequence). The CDR3 is 17 amino acids. Trimming cost V 3 bases and J 0 bases, with 14 bases left between them. The CDR3 here is CASSITSSSPNTGELFF. The CDR3 DNA sequence: TGTGCCAGTAGTATCACCTCTAGCTCTCCGAACACCGGGGAGCTGTTTTTT.

This clone was counted only a few times. The chain combines TRBV5-6 with TRBJ1-1; 9 nucleotides align to TRBD1. From germline, CDR1 is SGHDT and CDR2 YYEEEE. The CDR3 contains 15 residues. Unmatched junction bases numbered 8, after V lost 1 base and J lost 7 bases. The CDR3 nucleotides are TGTGCCAGCAGCTTGAGGGACAGGGTATCGGTTGAAGCTTTCTTT. Translated: CASSLRDRVSVEAFF.

The V and J genes are TRBV7-6 and TRBJ1-4, with D perhaps matching TRBD1 (5 bases). Deletions cut 2 bases from V and 8 bases from J, with 12 bases between. In germline, CDR1 is SGHVS, CDR2 FNYEAQ. The CDR3 covers 14 residues. CDR3 amino acids: CASSLTRGREKLFF. The CDR3 DNA reads TGTGCCAGCAGCTTAACCCGGGGGAGAGAAAAACTGTTTTTT.

The chain couples TRBV4-1 to TRBJ2-5, with 9 bases identical to TRBD2. The CDR3 covers 18 residues. V lost 0 bases and J lost 2; bases outside the gene matches: 10. Germline CDR1 is MGHRA and CDR2 is YSYEKL. CDR3: CASSQEGSGSGTQETQYF. CDR3 nucleotides: TGCGCCAGCAGCCAAGAGGGTAGCGGGAGCGGCACACAAGAGACCCAGTACTTC.

The chain has TRBV2 and TRBJ1-1; tentative D call: TRBD1 (6 bases). The CDR3 length is 13 residues. Trimming cost V 5 bases and J 1 base, with 8 bases left between them. Germline V gene sequence: CDR1 SNHLY, CDR2 FYNNEI. CDR3 in amino acids: CASSTGQNTEAFF. The CDR3 DNA reads as TGTGCCAGCAGTACGGGACAGAACACTGAAGCTTTCTTT.

V is TRBV2 and J is TRBJ2-7; 13 positions agree with TRBD2. CDR1 SNHLY and CDR2 FYNNEI come from the germline V gene. The junction had 12 bases not matched to a gene; V was cut back by 5 bases and J by 5 bases. This CDR3 has 17 residues. The CDR3, as DNA: TGTGCCAGCAGTCGACCCCAAGGACTAGCGGGAGCTCACGAGCAGTACTTC. This codes for CASSRPQGLAGAHEQYF.

The chain employs TRBV6-5 and TRBJ2-3; 11 bases line up with TRBD2. After removal of 6 bases from V and 5 bases from J, the junction contained 7 bases not matched to a gene. Germline loops: CDR1 MNHEY, CDR2 SVGAGI. CDR3 length equals 15 residues. The CDR3 protein is CASRNSGRAGDTQYF. CDR3 nucleotides: TGTGCCAGCAGGAATAGCGGGAGGGCCGGAGATACGCAGTATTTT.

The chain employs TRBV28 and TRBJ2-4, with D possibly TRBD2 on 6 matching bases. Trimming shortened V by 3 bases and J by 0 bases, and 6 bases separated the two germline ends. Per germline, CDR1 MDHEN and CDR2 SYDVKM. The CDR3 is 14 amino acids. This chain's CDR3 is CASSFGGAKNIQYF. Written as DNA, the CDR3 is TGTGCCAGCAGTTTCGGGGGAGCCAAAAACATTCAGTACTTC.

The rearrangement links TRBV28 to TRBJ2-1, with TRBD2 matching 9 bases. This CDR3 has 16 residues. Germline CDR1 is MDHEN and CDR2 is SYDVKM. After removal of 6 bases from V and 4 bases from J, the junction contained 10 bases not matched to a gene. For the CDR3, the DNA is TGTGCCAGCAGCCTATTAGCGGGAGAGGGATACAATGAGCAGTTCTTC. Translating it yields CASSLLAGEGYNEQFF.

V usage is TRBV7-9 and J usage is TRBJ1-2, with D hard to call. The CDR3 is made up of 13 amino acids. CDR1 and CDR2 from the germline V gene are SEHNR and FQNEAQ (reference sequence). V lost 5 bases, J lost 1 base, and 8 bases lay in between. CDR3 bases: TGTGCCAGCAGCCCTCGGGATAACTATGGCTACACCTTC. As protein: CASSPRDNYGYTF.